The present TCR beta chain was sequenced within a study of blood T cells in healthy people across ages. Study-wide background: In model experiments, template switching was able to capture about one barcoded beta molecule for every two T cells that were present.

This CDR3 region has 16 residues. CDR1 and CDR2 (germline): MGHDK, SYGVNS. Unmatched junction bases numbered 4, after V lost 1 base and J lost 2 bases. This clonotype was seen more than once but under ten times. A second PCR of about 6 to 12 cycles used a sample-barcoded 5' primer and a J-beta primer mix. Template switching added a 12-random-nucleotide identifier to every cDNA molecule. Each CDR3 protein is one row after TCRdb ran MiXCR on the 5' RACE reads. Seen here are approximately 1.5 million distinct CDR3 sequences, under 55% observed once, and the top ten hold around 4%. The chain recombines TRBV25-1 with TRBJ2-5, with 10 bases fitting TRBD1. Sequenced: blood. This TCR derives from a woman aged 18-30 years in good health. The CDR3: CASSELGTGAQETQYF. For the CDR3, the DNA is TGTGCCAGCAGTGAATTAGGGACAGGGGCGCAAGAGACCCAGTACTTC.